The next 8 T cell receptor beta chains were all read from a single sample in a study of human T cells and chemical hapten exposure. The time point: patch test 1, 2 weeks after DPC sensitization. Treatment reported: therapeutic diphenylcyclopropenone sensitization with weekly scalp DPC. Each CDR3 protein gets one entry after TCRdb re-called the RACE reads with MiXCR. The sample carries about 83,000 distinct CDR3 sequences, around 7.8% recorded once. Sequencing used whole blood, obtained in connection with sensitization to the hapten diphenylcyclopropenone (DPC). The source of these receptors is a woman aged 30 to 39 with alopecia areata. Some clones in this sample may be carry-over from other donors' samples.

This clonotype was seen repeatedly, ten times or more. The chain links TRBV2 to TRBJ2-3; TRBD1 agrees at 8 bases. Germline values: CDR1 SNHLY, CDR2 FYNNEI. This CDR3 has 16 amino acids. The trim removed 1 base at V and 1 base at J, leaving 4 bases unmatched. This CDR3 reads CASSEDRGKGTDTQYF. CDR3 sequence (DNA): TGTGCCAGCAGTGAAGACAGGGGGAAGGGCACAGATACGCAGTATTTT.

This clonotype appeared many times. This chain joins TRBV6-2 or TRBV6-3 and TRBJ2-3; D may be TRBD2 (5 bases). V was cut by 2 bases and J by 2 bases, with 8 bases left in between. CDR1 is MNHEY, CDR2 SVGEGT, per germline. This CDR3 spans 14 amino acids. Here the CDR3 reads CASSYGLATDTQYF. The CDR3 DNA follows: TGTGCCAGCAGTTACGGTCTAGCCACAGATACGCAGTATTTT.

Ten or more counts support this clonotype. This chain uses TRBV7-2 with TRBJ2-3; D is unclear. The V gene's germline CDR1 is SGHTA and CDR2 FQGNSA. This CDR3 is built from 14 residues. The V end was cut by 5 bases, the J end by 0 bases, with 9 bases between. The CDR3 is CASSPPPSTDTQYF. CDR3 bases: TGTGCCAGCAGCCCTCCGCCTAGCACAGATACGCAGTATTTT.

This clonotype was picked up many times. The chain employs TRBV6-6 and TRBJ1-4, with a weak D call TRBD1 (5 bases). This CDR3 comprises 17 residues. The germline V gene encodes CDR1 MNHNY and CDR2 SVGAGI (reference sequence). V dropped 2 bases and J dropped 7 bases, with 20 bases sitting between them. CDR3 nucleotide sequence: TGTGCCAGCAGTTACAGCCTCGAGAGGGGTACGAGTGAAAAACTGTTTTTT. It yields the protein CASSYSLERGTSEKLFF.

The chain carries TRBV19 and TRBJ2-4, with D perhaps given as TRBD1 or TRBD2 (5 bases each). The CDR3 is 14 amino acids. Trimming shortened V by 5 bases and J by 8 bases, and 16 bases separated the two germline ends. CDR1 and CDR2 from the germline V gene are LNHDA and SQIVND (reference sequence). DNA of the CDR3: TGTGCCAGTAGTCCGGGACCCCAGAGTGACATTCAGTACTTC. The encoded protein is CASSPGPQSDIQYF.

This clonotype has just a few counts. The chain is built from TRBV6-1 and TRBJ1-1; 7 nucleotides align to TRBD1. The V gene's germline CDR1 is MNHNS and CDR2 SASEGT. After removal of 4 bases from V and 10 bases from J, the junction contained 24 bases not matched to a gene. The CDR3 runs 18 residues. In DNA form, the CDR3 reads TGTGCCAGCAGTGGCTTCCCGGACGCGGTTGAAGGGGGCTTAATAGCTTTCTTT. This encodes CASSGFPDAVEGGLIAFF.

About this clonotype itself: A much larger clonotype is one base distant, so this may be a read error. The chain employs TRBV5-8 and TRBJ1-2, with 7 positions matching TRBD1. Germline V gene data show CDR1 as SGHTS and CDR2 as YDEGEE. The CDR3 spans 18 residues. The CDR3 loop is CASNLRGDRERQNYGYTF. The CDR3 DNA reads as TGTGCCAGCAACTTGAGGGGTGACAGGGAGAGGCAGAACTATGGCTACACCTTC.

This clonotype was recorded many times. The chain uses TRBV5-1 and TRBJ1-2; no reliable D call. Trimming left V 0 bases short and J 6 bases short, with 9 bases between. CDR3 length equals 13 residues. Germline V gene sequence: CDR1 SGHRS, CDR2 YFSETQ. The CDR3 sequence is CASSLAVGDGYTF. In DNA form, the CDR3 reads TGCGCCAGCAGCTTGGCAGTCGGGGATGGCTACACCTTC.